This T cell receptor beta chain originates from a study of OX40 agonist ivuxolimab in advanced cancers. The method was immunoSEQ multiplex PCR; TCRdb's version includes in-frame clones alone and lacks a portion of them. This table has about 82,000 clones, approximately 90% appearing once. The germline V and J ends were trimmed by 1 base and 0 bases, with 10 bases remaining between them. Germline CDR1 is MDHEN and CDR2 is SYDVKM. This CDR3 comprises 15 residues. The material sequenced was CD4+ or CD8+ T cells sorted from blood, taken in a trial of the OX40 agonist ivuxolimab. The chain has TRBV28 and TRBJ2-7; a possible D gene is TRBD2 (6 bases). The TCR was taken from an adult with an advanced solid tumor such as melanoma, head and neck, liver or kidney cancer. CDR3 sequence reads: CASSLYGRGSYEQYF. DNA for the CDR3: TGTGCCAGCAGTTTATACGGGAGAGGCTCCTACGAGCAGTACTTC.